A selection of T cell receptor beta chains follows, all from one sample in a study of siplizumab effects on memory and regulatory T cells. Sequenced by immunoSEQ multiplex PCR; TCRdb stores in-frame clones only, minus some. The repertoire holds roughly 8,500 clones, with about two fifths as singletons. What these receptors recognize is not known. Specimen: CFSE-low (dividing) CD8+ T cells sorted from an allogeneic mixed lymphocyte reaction. These receptors all come from a human donor in good health; the cells came from an allogeneic mixed lymphocyte reaction. Each CDR3 is given with its conserved first and last residue.

V	length	J	CDR3
TRBV6-6	14	.	CASSYSKSGSEQYF
TRBV7-6	16	TRBJ2-7	CASSLGGQGASYEQYF
TRBV4-3	16	TRBJ2-1	CASSQDVAGGTNEQFF
TRBV19	14	TRBJ2-4	CASSSLIGGNIQYF
TRBV7-9	14	TRBJ1-2	CASSFAEKAYGYTF
TRBV6-1	14	TRBJ2-1	CASIMTGVYNEQFF
TRBV30	14	TRBJ2-3	CAWSVNGGRATQYF
TRBV7-6	16	TRBJ2-3	CASSPLGGIGTDTQYF
TRBV18	14	TRBJ2-5	CASSPTVGLETQYF
TRBV5-1	12	TRBJ2-7	CASSFRTDEQYF
TRBV6-6	14	TRBJ2-5	CASQGTETQETQYF
TRBV5-4	14	TRBJ2-7	CASSPGQGPYEQYF
TRBV18	13	TRBJ2-7	CASSFRSGYEQYF
TRBV7-2	15	TRBJ2-7	CASSLTPTHTYEQYF
TRBV27	15	TRBJ2-1	CASSSHRGRHNEQFF
TRBV4-1	14	TRBJ2-7	CASSQVARRYEQYF
TRBV7-9	13	TRBJ1-2	CASSQDGNYGYTF
TRBV6-1	14	TRBJ1-2	CASSESGGYYGYTF
TRBV11-2	14	TRBJ1-1	CASSSPGGNTEAFF
TRBV5-1	13	TRBJ1-2	CASSLHRGSGYTF
TRBV7-9	16	TRBJ2-1	CASSFQDWTPYNEQFF
TRBV7-6	15	TRBJ1-1	CASSLGNRGNTEAFF
TRBV19	13	TRBJ2-7	CASSPGRYYEQYF
TRBV15	19	TRBJ2-1	CATDNYRGASGRPLNEQFF
TRBV30	13	TRBJ1-4	CAWDGTGRSELFF
TRBV25-1	18	TRBJ2-6	CASSPYLTGQSRANVLTF
TRBV6-5	15	TRBJ2-1	CASMLGTSGYNEQFF
TRBV6-6	14	TRBJ2-7	CASSPRGRTYEQYF
TRBV9	13	TRBJ2-1	CASSFRQSYEQFF
TRBV29-1	12	TRBJ1-3	CSVAGSGNTIYF
TRBV29-1	13	TRBJ2-7	CSALGGQAYEQYF
TRBV9	12	TRBJ2-1	CASSRDYNEQFF
TRBV4-2	13	TRBJ1-1	CASSLRQGVEAFF
TRBV27	18	TRBJ2-7	CASSLSSLAGEVSYEQYF
TRBV7-9	13	TRBJ1-2	CASSQSRDYGYTF
TRBV4-3	15	.	CASSQVFGPLYEQYF
TRBV6-9	14	TRBJ2-7	CASSYRTGVLEQYF
TRBV29-1	11	TRBJ2-7	CSVPGGGEQYF